This is a list of T cell receptor beta chains from one sample in a study of vaccination and CD4 T cells after COVID-19. No antigens are known for them. TCRdb re-analysed the PCR reads in MiXCR, keeping a single row per CDR3 protein. The sample includes approximately 22,000 distinct CDR3 sequences, less than 40% of them seen just once. This specimen was CD4+ T cells from blood, cultured in vitro, taken about 7 months after SARS-CoV-2 vaccination. The receptors originated from a human donor who had recovered from COVID-19. The CDR3 runs from the conserved cysteine through the conserved F or W. Fields, in order: J gene, V gene, D gene, clone size, CDR3 DNA, CDR3 protein. The D gene is left open where the match is weak. Only part of the rows carry a size: once, few, many, or a class if the clone is expanded.

TRBJ2-1 | TRBV12-3/TRBV12-4 | - | - | TGTGCCAGCAGTGGGAGATTGGGCAATGAGCAGTTCTTC | CASSGRLGNEQFF
TRBJ1-5 | TRBV27 | - | - | TGTGCCAGCAGTGGGGTGGGAACGGGAAATCAGCCCCAGCATTTT | CASSGVGTGNQPQHF
TRBJ2-7 | TRBV6-1 | TRBD1 | - | TGTGCCAGCAGGGTTCGACAGGGCTACGAGCAGTACTTC | CASRVRQGYEQYF
TRBJ2-1 | TRBV28 | TRBD2 | - | TGTGCCAGCCACTATCTAGCGGGAGGGCGTGTTGAGCAGTTCTTC | CASHYLAGGRVEQFF
TRBJ2-7 | TRBV20-1 | - | - | TGCAGTGCTAGAGGGCTCCCCGCGGGCTACGAGCAGTACTTC | CSARGLPAGYEQYF
TRBJ2-3 | TRBV7-2 | TRBD1 | - | TGTGCCAGCAGCCTCCTGGGGACCTCCCTCAGGGGGACAGATACGCAGTATTTT | CASSLLGTSLRGTDTQYF
TRBJ2-1 | TRBV28 | - | few | TGTGCCAGCAGTGCGCTAAGCGGTAGCTCCTACAATGAGCAGTTCTTC | CASSALSGSSYNEQFF
TRBJ2-4 | TRBV6-1 | TRBD1 | - | TGTGCCAGCAGTGGGGATTACAGGGGTGGCAAAAACATTCAGTACTTC | CASSGDYRGGKNIQYF
TRBJ1-5 | TRBV19 | - | few | TGTGCCAGTAGTATTGGGAGGGATAGCAATCAGCCCCAGCATTTT | CASSIGRDSNQPQHF
TRBJ1-2 | TRBV18 | - | - | TGTGCCAGCTCACCACGCGATGGCTACACCTTC | CASSPRDGYTF
TRBJ2-7 | TRBV20-1 | - | - | TGCAGTGCTAGGGTCTCCTACGAGCAGTACTTC | CSARVSYEQYF
TRBJ2-3 | TRBV20-1 | TRBD1 | few | TGCAGTGCTAGGGGACAGGCTAGTTACACAGATACGCAGTATTTT | CSARGQASYTDTQYF
TRBJ1-5 | TRBV20-1 | - | - | TGCAGTGCTAGCAGGGGCAATCAGCCCCAGCATTTT | CSASRGNQPQHF
TRBJ2-3 | TRBV20-1 | TRBD2 | few | TGCAGTGCTAGAGCCCCTAGCGGACCCACAGATACGCAGTATTTT | CSARAPSGPTDTQYF
TRBJ2-1 | TRBV2 | TRBD1 | once | TGTGCCAGCAGTGAATACAGGGGCTCATCCTACAATGAGCAGTTCTTC | CASSEYRGSSYNEQFF
TRBJ2-7 | TRBV2 | - | few | TGTGCCAGCAGTCAGCGACACGCCTACGAGCAGTACTTC | CASSQRHAYEQYF
TRBJ1-6 | TRBV20-1 | TRBD1 | few | TGCAGTGCTAGATTACCGGGACAGGGTAATTCACCCCTCCACTTT | CSARLPGQGNSPLHF
TRBJ2-3 | TRBV12-3/TRBV12-4 | - | - | TGTGCCAGCAGTCCCCTAGCGCCCAGCACAGATACGCAGTATTTT | CASSPLAPSTDTQYF
TRBJ2-2 | TRBV7-2 | - | - | TGTGCCAGCAGCTTAGGTTGGACCAGCACCGGGGAGCTGTTTTTT | CASSLGWTSTGELFF
TRBJ1-4 | TRBV28 | - | - | TGTGCCGTTGGTGGGGATGCAACTAATGAAAAACTGTTTTTT | CAVGGDATNEKLFF
TRBJ1-5 | TRBV7-2 | TRBD1 | few | TGTGCCAGCAGCAACCCGGGACAGGGTCAGAATCAGCCCCAGCATTTT | CASSNPGQGQNQPQHF
TRBJ1-5 | TRBV5-1 | - | once | TGCGCCAGCAGTTTGGGGACGGAGGCCCAGCCCCAGCATTTT | CASSLGTEAQPQHF
TRBJ2-3 | TRBV24-1 | TRBD2 | - | TGTGCCACCAGTGAGCCCACTAGCGGGAGAACAGATACGCAGTATTTT | CATSEPTSGRTDTQYF
TRBJ2-5 | TRBV7-9 | - | - | TGTGCCAGCAGCTTAACTTCTTGGGAGACCCAGTACTTC | CASSLTSWETQYF
TRBJ2-1 | TRBV11-3 | TRBD1 | - | TGTGCCAGCAGCACGACAGGGGTCGGTGAGCAGTTCTTC | CASSTTGVGEQFF
TRBJ2-6 | TRBV5-8 | - | few | TGTGCCAGCAGCTTGGGGAACTCTGGGGCCAACGTCCTGACTTTC | CASSLGNSGANVLTF
TRBJ1-2 | TRBV6-1 | - | - | TGTGCCAGGTTAACTGAGAGTGGCTACACCTTC | CARLTESGYTF
TRBJ1-1 | TRBV28 | - | - | TGTGCCAGCACCCCAACCGAGGGGGGGACTTTCTTT | CASTPTEGGTFF
TRBJ2-2 | TRBV7-2 | - | - | TGTGCCAGCAGCTTAATTAGAGGAGCCGGGGAGCTGTTTTTT | CASSLIRGAGELFF
TRBJ1-5 | TRBV7-9 | - | few | TGTGCCAGCAGCCCCGACAGGATAGGCAATCAGCCCCAGCATTTT | CASSPDRIGNQPQHF
TRBJ1-5 | TRBV4-1 | - | - | TGCGCCAGCAGCCAAACGCCGGGGCCTCAGCCCCAGCATTTT | CASSQTPGPQPQHF
TRBJ2-2 | TRBV20-1 | - | few | TGCAGTGCTAGTAGGGCTAGCACCGGGGAGCTGTTTTTT | CSASRASTGELFF
TRBJ2-3 | TRBV19 | - | - | TGTGCCAGTAGTATGGGAGATACGCAGTATTTT | CASSMGDTQYF